This TCR beta chain was sequenced during a study of blood T cell repertoires in COVID-19. Study-wide context: Samples representing acute and convalescent COVID-19 were sourced from the United States, Italy and Spain. The cDNA or gDNA used as material had been derived from T cells, B-cell-depleted T cells, or PBMCs.

V was shortened by 1 base and J by 2 bases, with 6 bases between the two germline ends. The CDR3 is 14 residues long. CDR1 is LGHDT and CDR2 is YNNKEL in the germline V gene (reference sequence). In the authors' workflow: Amplification of reference gene primers provided the estimated nucleated cell counts. Repertoires were generated with immunoSEQ multiplex PCR, while TCRdb's copy carries only in-frame clones and drops some. V and J calls and clone size are those listed in that table; D and trimming were worked out from the DNA. The sample holds over 250,000 clones, approximately 83% seen once. This TCR came from a woman aged 45-65 years who had recovered from COVID-19. This chain links TRBV3-1 (or the pseudogene TRBV3-2) with TRBJ1-3; D is ambiguous. The sample was peripheral blood. This CDR3 reads CASSQAEAGNTIYF. Written as DNA, the CDR3 is TGTGCCAGCAGCCAAGCAGAAGCTGGAAACACCATATATTTT.